The clone carrying this T cell receptor beta chain is termed medium-sized (0.01 to 0.1%). This specimen comes from a study of CD8 T cells in ankylosing spondylitis. Making the TCR beta libraries involved quantitative 5'-RACE with molecular barcodes. Via MiXCR, TCRdb re-called the 5' RACE reads, giving one row per CDR3 protein. In the table there are 17,000 or so distinct CDR3 sequences, around 8% of which are singletons. The origin of this receptor is a male donor with ankylosing spondylitis or in good health (not recorded which). The sequencing sample was made of blood.

CDR3 region: CASSLDGAKNIQYF. In nucleotides, the CDR3 is TGTGCCAGCAGCTTGGACGGCGCCAAAAACATTCAGTACTTC. This chain joins TRBV12-3 or TRBV12-4 and TRBJ2-4, with D hard to call. The CDR3 has 14 residues. Trimming took off 6 bases at V and 1 base at J, with 10 bases between the two ends.